These 20 T cell receptor beta chains were all obtained from the same sample, sequenced in a study of T-cell reconstitution after alpha-beta-depleted transplantation in children. Unique molecular identifiers were incorporated when the TCRbeta library was constructed. TCRdb ran MiXCR on the PCR reads and lists one entry per CDR3 protein. The repertoire holds 450,000 to 550,000 distinct CDR3 sequences, with 11% as singletons. The source was PBMCs, mostly from graft donor cells, collected 180 days after TCRalphabeta/CD19-depleted stem cell transplant. These receptor sequences come from a female patient aged 2-9 years who had a stem cell transplant for aplastic anemia, so the T cells may come from the graft donor.

This clonotype occurred many times. V gene TRBV4-3 combines with J gene TRBJ2-7; 13 bases map to TRBD2. The V gene's germline CDR1 is LGHNA and CDR2 YSLEER. CDR3 length: 20 amino acids. Trimming cost V 0 bases and J 6 bases; bases outside gene matches: 17. The CDR3 sequence: CASSQETLGLAGDSLREQYV. CDR3 DNA: TGCGCCAGCAGCCAAGAAACCCTTGGACTAGCGGGAGATTCCCTCCGCGAGCAGTACGTC.

This clonotype came up a few times. The J gene is TRBJ1-3, the V gene TRBV7-2; no clear D. V lost 5 bases and J 7 bases, leaving 6 bases between the germline ends. The CDR3 is made up of 11 amino acids. Per the germline V gene, CDR1 is SGHTA and CDR2 is FQGNSA. CDR3 nucleotide sequence: TGTGCCAGCAGCCCCCTCAACACCATATATTTT. This gives the protein CASSPLNTIYF. Full variable domain (outside the CDR3, taken from reference TRBV7-2 and TRBJ1-3): GAGVSQSPSNKVTEKGKDVELRCDPISGHTALYWYRQSLGQGLEFLIYFQGNSAPDKSGLPSDRFSAERTGGSVSTLTIQRTQQEDSAVYLCASSPLNTIYFGEGSWLTVV.

In this sample, this clonotype turned up a few times. The chain joins TRBV12-2 to TRBJ1-1; the table names TRBD1, a call not compared with the DNA. TRBV12-2 is reported as a pseudogene. The CDR3 loop spans 15 amino acids. DNA for the CDR3: TGTGCAAGTCGCAAGACAGGGGGAAAGAACACTGAAGCTTTCTTT. The encoded protein is CASRKTGGKNTEAFF.

The chain employs TRBV15 and TRBJ2-5; 8 bases fit TRBD2. Germline V gene data show CDR1 as LNHNV and CDR2 as YYDKDF (reference sequence). With 4 bases clipped from V and 4 bases from J, the junction kept 14 bases outside the gene matches. This CDR3 has 17 amino acids. Written as DNA, the CDR3 is TGTGCCACCAGCACCTCTCCCCGGGAGGCGGGGGGAGAGACCCAGTACTTC. Its translation is CATSTSPREAGGETQYF.

In this sample, this clonotype turned up a few times. The J gene is TRBJ2-4, the V gene TRBV20-1; TRBD1 aligns across 7 bases. Germline V gene sequence: CDR1 DFQATT, CDR2 SNEGSKA (reference sequence). V dropped 5 bases and J dropped 3; count of bases not matched to a gene: 4. The CDR3 contains 13 residues. The CDR3 loop is CSAPDRSKNIQYF. CDR3 nucleotide sequence: TGCAGTGCTCCGGACAGGAGCAAAAACATTCAGTACTTC.

The chain recombines TRBV2 with TRBJ1-1; TRBD1 aligns across 9 bases. With 3 bases clipped from V and 3 bases from J, the junction kept 2 bases outside the gene matches. The CDR3 is made up of 14 amino acids. Per the germline V gene, CDR1 is SNHLY and CDR2 is FYNNEI. The CDR3 reads CASSETGGDTEAFF. CDR3 DNA: TGTGCCAGCAGTGAGACAGGGGGGGACACTGAAGCTTTCTTT.

This clonotype was observed a handful of times. The chain joins TRBV12-3 or TRBV12-4 to TRBJ1-1, with a tentative D call TRBD1 (6 bases). V was clipped by 6 bases and J by 4 bases, with 21 bases between them. This CDR3 has 16 residues. The CDR3 sequence: CASRQRGGADSTEAFF. The CDR3 DNA is TGTGCCAGCAGGCAAAGGGGGGGCGCGGATAGCACTGAAGCTTTCTTT.

The V gene is TRBV28, the J gene TRBJ2-1; D assignment may be TRBD1 or TRBD2 (5 bases each). The length of the CDR3 is 14 residues. Trimming left V 0 bases short and J 9 bases short, with 12 bases between. From germline, CDR1 is MDHEN and CDR2 SYDVKM. The CDR3 here is CASSLWGDRGEQFF. The CDR3 DNA reads as TGTGCCAGCAGTTTATGGGGGGACCGGGGTGAGCAGTTCTTC.

The V call is TRBV27, the J call TRBJ1-2; D not resolved. The CDR3 covers 13 residues. Germline assignment: CDR1 MNHEY and CDR2 SMNVEV (reference sequence). The germline V and J ends were trimmed by 2 bases and 3 bases, with 7 bases remaining between them. CDR3 residues: CASSLALDYGYTF. CDR3 bases: TGTGCCAGCAGTTTAGCTTTGGACTATGGCTACACCTTC.

This clonotype has just a few counts. The chain links TRBV11-2 to TRBJ2-7; maybe TRBD1 (5 bases). The V gene lost 1 base and the J gene lost 5 bases, with 15 bases spanning the gap. This CDR3 is built from 15 residues. Germline CDR1 and CDR2: SGHAT and FQNNGV. The CDR3 loop is CASSLGPGRVNEQYF. The CDR3 DNA is TGTGCCAGCAGCTTAGGCCCGGGCAGGGTCAACGAGCAGTACTTC.

The chain links TRBV20-1 to TRBJ1-3; no clear D gene. CDR1 and CDR2 (germline): DFQATT, SNEGSKA (reference sequence). The CDR3 loop spans 14 amino acids. V was trimmed by 4 bases and J by 0 bases, leaving 10 bases between them. CDR3 nucleotide sequence: TGCAGTGCTACTGATTTTTACTCTGGAAACACCATATATTTT. Amino acid sequence: CSATDFYSGNTIYF.

This rearrangement joins TRBV25-1 to TRBJ2-1; no reliable D call. Germline CDR1 and CDR2: MGHDK and SYGVNS. CDR3 length: 12 residues. V lost 1 base, J lost 5 bases, and 3 bases lay in between. Here the CDR3 reads CASSESNNEQFF. CDR3 nucleotides: TGTGCCAGCAGTGAATCCAACAATGAGCAGTTCTTC.

The chain carries TRBV7-9 and TRBJ1-5; a weak D match, TRBD1 (6 bases). The CDR3 consists of 17 residues. V was cut by 5 bases and J by 3 bases, with 20 bases left in between. The germline gives CDR1 SEHNR, CDR2 FQNEAQ (reference sequence). The CDR3 loop reads CASSPGSGDRSNQPQHF. The CDR3, as DNA: TGTGCCAGCAGCCCCGGCAGTGGCGACAGGTCCAATCAGCCCCAGCATTTT.

This clonotype appeared many times. The CDR3 region is CASSVPGLAGAYEQYF. The CDR3 DNA reads TGTGCCAGCAGTGTCCCGGGACTAGCGGGGGCCTACGAGCAGTACTTC. The chain employs TRBV6-1 and TRBJ2-7; the match to TRBD2 covers 14 bases. J gave up 2 bases and V 4 bases, and 4 bases lay outside the gene matches. The CDR3 length is 16 residues. Looked up from germline, CDR1 is MNHNS and CDR2 is SASEGT.

This clonotype was detected a few times. The chain uses TRBV5-1 and TRBJ2-7, with 14 positions matching TRBD2. This CDR3 contains 14 residues. V dropped 3 bases and J dropped 5; count of bases not matched to a gene: 1. Per germline, CDR1 SGHRS and CDR2 YFSETQ. The CDR3 loop is CASSWGLAGDEQYF. The DNA for the CDR3 is TGCGCCAGCAGCTGGGGACTAGCGGGGGACGAGCAGTACTTC.

Many counts were recorded for this clonotype. V gene TRBV7-2 combines with J gene TRBJ2-7; maybe TRBD1 (5 bases). Germline V CDR1 and CDR2: SGHTA, FQGNSA. The CDR3 covers 14 residues. With 3 bases removed from V and 5 bases from J, the gap between germline ends came to 14 bases. The DNA of the CDR3 is TGTGCCAGCAGCTTTCGTGGGGCTCCCAACGAGCAGTACGTC. It encodes CASSFRGAPNEQYV.

There are a few counts of this clonotype. The chain uses TRBV6-1 and TRBJ1-5; 7 bases are shared with TRBD1. Germline CDR1 reads MNHNS; CDR2 reads SASEGT. The length of the CDR3 is 14 residues. J was trimmed by 6 bases and V by 4 bases; bases with no gene match: 6. CDR3 sequence: CASSGTGESQPQHF. The CDR3 bases are TGTGCCAGCAGTGGAACAGGGGAGAGTCAGCCCCAGCATTTT.

This chain links TRBV9 with TRBJ2-7; the D is unclear. CDR3 length equals 8 residues. Germline V gives CDR1 SGDLS, CDR2 YYNGEE. V lost 7 bases and J 10 bases, leaving 6 bases between the germline ends. The CDR3 sequence: CASSKQYV. DNA of the CDR3: TGTGCCAGCTCAAAACAGTACGTC.

This chain connects TRBV5-6 to TRBJ2-7; 7 bases map to TRBD1. J gave up 3 bases and V 3 bases, and 3 bases lay outside the gene matches. CDR1 SGHDT and CDR2 YYEEEE come from the germline V gene. The CDR3 sequence is 13 residues long. The CDR3 DNA follows: TGTGCCAGCAGCTGGGACAGCCACTACGAGCAGTACGTC. This gives the protein CASSWDSHYEQYV.

The rearrangement uses TRBV5-1 and TRBJ2-7; TRBD2 matches at 7 bases. Per germline, CDR1 SGHRS and CDR2 YFSETQ. The V gene end was trimmed by 4 bases and the J gene end by 0 bases; junction bases not matched to a gene: 13. This CDR3 has 17 amino acids. CDR3 region: CASSPLLGRGSSYEQYF. The CDR3 coding sequence is TGCGCCAGCAGCCCATTACTGGGGAGGGGATCCTCCTACGAGCAGTACTTC.